The 5 T cell receptor beta chains below were found in one sample sequenced in a study of CD8+CD57+ T cells in acquired aplastic anemia (dated by TCRdb to between 2018 and 2020). The run used an Illumina HiSeq 2000. Profiling of TCR beta VDJ combinations and CDR3 sequences used genomic DNA as the template. Using fastp at Q25 and MiXCR, TCRdb reprocessed the public reads and kept productive beta chains. Identical CDR3 proteins give one entry, which carries the most common genes and DNA. The sample includes roughly 130,000 distinct CDR3 sequences, with 48% observed a single time. In total, the top ten clones hold around 2.3% of the sample. The sequencing sample was made of sorted CD4+, CD8+, or CD8+CD57+ T cells (not recorded which) from PBMCs. Receptors were obtained from a human donor in good health, serving as a control.

In DNA, the CDR3 is TGTGCCAGCAGCCGCTTAGCGCGGGACAGCCCCTACGAGCAGTACTTC. It specifies CASSRLARDSPYEQYF. This chain joins TRBV7-2 and TRBJ2-7; tentative D call: TRBD1 (7 bases). V was clipped by 5 bases and J by 2 bases, with 19 bases between them. This CDR3 has 16 amino acids. Per the germline V gene, CDR1 is SGHTA and CDR2 is FQGNSA.

This chain joins TRBV9 and TRBJ1-1; tentative D call: TRBD1 (6 bases). V shed 0 bases and J shed 1 base, with 10 bases lying between them. CDR1 is SGDLS, CDR2 YYNGEE, per germline. CDR3 length: 15 amino acids. In DNA form, the CDR3 reads TGTGCCAGCAGCGTAGCTGAGGGGGGGAACACTGAAGCTTTCTTT. Translation gives CASSVAEGGNTEAFF.

This clonotype showed up many times. The CDR3: CASSAVGTMNEKLFF. DNA for the CDR3: TGTGCCAGCAGCGCCGTGGGGACGATGAATGAAAAACTGTTTTTT. This chain joins TRBV9 and TRBJ1-4; possibly TRBD1 for D (5 bases). Germline V gene sequence: CDR1 SGDLS, CDR2 YYNGEE. Trimming removed 3 bases from V and 5 bases from J, with 14 bases in between. This CDR3 has 15 amino acids.

The chain combines TRBV29-1 with TRBJ2-7; D not certain. V dropped 4 bases and J dropped 2 bases, with 15 bases sitting between them. This CDR3 is 14 amino acids long. The germline CDR1 and CDR2 sequences are SQVTM and ANQGSEA. The CDR3 DNA reads TGCAGCGTTGTGTCGGGCGAATACCCCTACGAGCAGTACTTC. It translates to CSVVSGEYPYEQYF.

The CDR3 region is CSGSGTGRETQYF. CDR3 bases: TGCAGTGGCTCGGGGACAGGCAGGGAGACCCAGTACTTC. V usage is TRBV20-1 and J usage is TRBJ2-5; the match to TRBD1 covers 8 bases. Trimming removed 7 bases from V and 5 bases from J; junction bases left unmatched: 9. Germline CDR1 reads DFQATT; CDR2 reads SNEGSKA (reference sequence). The CDR3 is 13 residues long.